The 23 T cell receptor beta chains listed next were all sequenced from one sample in a study of cytomegalovirus exposure and HLA in healthy donors. The PCR was carried out with 60 Vbeta primers and 13 Jbeta primers. Profiling relied on immunoSEQ multiplex PCR, and the TCRdb table lists in-frame clones only, not all of them. The table shows approximately 190,000 clones, with roughly four fifths occurring only once. Material for sequencing was PBMCs. Every receptor here comes from a woman aged 18-35 years in good health and CMV-seronegative.

The V call is TRBV14, the J call TRBJ1-2; 8 positions match TRBD1. From germline, CDR1 is SGHDN and CDR2 FVKESK. V lost 0 bases, J lost 3 bases, and 9 bases stayed unmatched. The CDR3 is made up of 17 amino acids. DNA for the CDR3: TGTGCCAGCAGCCAAGACACCAGGGGGCGCGTAGACTATGGCTACACCTTC. Translated: CASSQDTRGRVDYGYTF.

This clone was detected a few times. J is TRBJ2-7 and V is TRBV4-1; maybe TRBD2 (6 bases). This CDR3 spans 15 amino acids. The V end was cut by 0 bases, the J end by 4 bases, with 13 bases between. The germline CDR1 and CDR2 sequences are MGHRA and YSYEKL. CDR3 region: CASSQDGGAPYEQYF. CDR3 in DNA: TGCGCCAGCAGCCAAGACGGCGGGGCGCCGTACGAGCAGTACTTC.

The chain recombines TRBV7-7 with TRBJ2-5; D is undetermined. The length of the CDR3 is 15 residues. The V and J ends lost 2 bases and 1 base respectively, with 11 bases between them. Germline CDR1 reads SSHAT; CDR2 reads FNYEAQ (reference sequence). The CDR3 coding sequence is TGTGCCAGCAGCTTAATAGCCGGGTCCCAAGAGACCCAGTACTTC. This encodes CASSLIAGSQETQYF.

This clone was observed a single time. This chain connects TRBV7-9 to TRBJ2-3, with D hard to call. The CDR3 extends over 11 amino acids. CDR1 and CDR2 (germline): SEHNR, FQNEAQ (reference sequence). The V end was cut by 5 bases, the J end by 3 bases, with 3 bases between. The CDR3 is CASSRTDTQYF. CDR3 sequence (DNA): TGTGCCAGCAGCCGGACAGATACGCAGTATTTT.

The chain has TRBV2 and TRBJ1-2; 11 nucleotides align to TRBD1. After removal of 6 bases from V and 7 bases from J, the junction contained 10 bases not matched to a gene. There are 15 residues in the CDR3. CDR1 SNHLY and CDR2 FYNNEI come from the germline V gene. This chain's CDR3 is CASSQRTGGSGGYTF. The DNA of the CDR3 is TGTGCCAGCAGCCAACGGACAGGGGGCAGTGGTGGCTACACCTTC.

This chain joins TRBV7-8 and TRBJ2-3; TRBD2 matches 8 bases. Germline trimming cut 4 bases from V and 5 bases from J; bases unmatched to any gene: 11. The germline gives CDR1 SGHVS, CDR2 FQNEAQ. This CDR3 comprises 16 residues. CDR3 loop: CASSSVWAGGKDTQYF. As DNA, the CDR3 is TGTGCCAGCAGCTCCGTGTGGGCGGGGGGTAAAGATACGCAGTATTTT.

There are a few counts of this clone. This chain uses TRBV5-1 with TRBJ2-3, with 8 bases that match TRBD2. The CDR3 has 16 amino acids. V was pared by 0 bases and J by 4 bases, with 7 bases of the junction left unmatched. The germline gives CDR1 SGHRS, CDR2 YFSETQ. CDR3 loop: CASSLDGGGLADTQYF. The CDR3 DNA sequence: TGCGCCAGCAGCTTGGATGGCGGGGGGTTGGCAGATACGCAGTATTTT. Using reference TRBV5-1 and TRBJ2-3 for the parts outside the CDR3, the full variable domain is KAGVTQTPRYLIKTRGQQVTLSCSPISGHRSVSWYQQTPGQGLQFLFEYFSETQRNKGNFPGRFSGRQFSNSRSEMNVSTLELGDSALYLCASSLDGGGLADTQYFGPGTRLTVL.

The V gene is TRBV25-1, the J gene TRBJ2-1; no clear D gene. The germline V gene encodes CDR1 MGHDK and CDR2 SYGVNS. The V end lost 5 bases, the J end lost 9 bases, and 8 bases lay between the germline ends. This CDR3 spans 11 amino acids. The CDR3 coding sequence is TGTGCCAGCAGTAAAACCGGTGAGCAGTTCTTC. Translating it yields CASSKTGEQFF.

The chain links TRBV6-1 to TRBJ2-5; TRBD2 aligns across 12 bases. The germline V gene has CDR1 MNHNS and CDR2 SASEGT. V trimming: 8 bases; J trimming: 9 bases; junction bases outside the gene matches: 13. The CDR3 length is 15 residues. In DNA, the CDR3 is TGTGCCAGCTTTTTCGCTAGCGGGGGGGGCGGGGCCCAGTACTTC. Translated: CASFFASGGGGAQYF.

This clone was seen a few times. J is TRBJ2-1 and V is TRBV29-1; 9 nucleotides agree with TRBD2. V was clipped by 4 bases and J by 8 bases; unmatched bases: 9. The CDR3 sequence is 14 residues long. CDR1 is SQVTM, CDR2 ANQGSEA, per germline. CDR3 in DNA: TGCAGCGTTGGGCGGGAGGGCCCTGTTTATGAGCAGTTCTTC. Its protein product is CSVGREGPVYEQFF.

CDR3 nucleotides: TGTGCCAGCAGCAGTTCCTACGAGCAGTACTTC. It encodes CASSSSYEQYF. The genes are TRBV5-6 and TRBJ2-5; D is uncertain. The J call is doubtful: the DNA matches TRBJ2-7 better. The length of the CDR3 is 11 residues. Per germline, CDR1 SGHDT and CDR2 YYEEEE.

V usage is TRBV18 and J usage is TRBJ2-7; D is uncertain. CDR3 length equals 14 residues. The V end lost 3 bases, the J end lost 9 bases, and 18 bases lay between the germline ends. CDR1 is KGHSH, CDR2 LQKENI, per germline. Here the CDR3 DNA reads TGTGCCAGCTCACCTTTTATACGAGTGTGTATGCAGTACTTC. Amino acid sequence: CASSPFIRVCMQYF.

This clone was counted between two and nine times. This sequence joins TRBV19 and TRBJ2-2; D might be TRBD2 (5 bases). V was shortened by 3 bases and J by 3 bases, with 11 bases between the two germline ends. Germline CDR1 reads LNHDA; CDR2 reads SQIVND (reference sequence). This CDR3 is 15 amino acids long. The CDR3 sequence is CASSIRGMDTGELFF. In DNA, the CDR3 is TGTGCCAGTAGTATTCGGGGTATGGACACCGGGGAGCTGTTTTTT.

About this clone: At the DNA level, this CDR3 is encoded by other sequences in the same sample as well. The chain couples TRBV18 to TRBJ1-1, with D perhaps TRBD1 (6 bases). In germline, CDR1 is KGHSH, CDR2 LQKENI. The CDR3 is made up of 14 amino acids. The V end lost 1 base, the J end lost 3 bases, and 9 bases lay between the germline ends. The CDR3 loop is CASSPQNRDTEAFF. The CDR3 region has the DNA TGTGCCAGCTCACCACAAAACAGGGACACTGAAGCTTTCTTT. Using reference TRBV18 and TRBJ1-1 for the parts outside the CDR3, the full variable domain is NAGVMQNPRHLVRRRGQEARLRCSPMKGHSHVYWYRQLPEEGLKFMVYLQKENIIDESGMPKERFSAEFPKEGPSILRIQQVVRGDSAAYFCASSPQNRDTEAFFGQGTRLTVV.

This rearrangement joins TRBV19 to TRBJ1-5; a weak D match, TRBD1 (5 bases). Germline CDR1 LNHDA, CDR2 SQIVND (reference sequence). Deletions cut 3 bases from V and 7 bases from J, with 10 bases between. The CDR3 loop spans 13 amino acids. CDR3 sequence: CASSIGAYQPQHF. The DNA of the CDR3 is TGTGCCAGTAGTATTGGGGCGTACCAGCCCCAGCATTTT.

This clone occurred a few times. The CDR3 reads CASSRTLATNEKLFF. The CDR3, as DNA: TGCGCCAGCAGCCGGACACTTGCAACTAATGAAAAACTGTTTTTT. The chain employs TRBV5-1 and TRBJ1-4; maybe TRBD1 (5 bases). Trimming cost V 4 bases and J 0 bases, with 10 bases left between them. Germline CDR1 is SGHRS and CDR2 is YFSETQ. The CDR3 is 15 amino acids.

V gene TRBV29-1 combines with J gene TRBJ2-7, with TRBD2 identical over 12 bases. Losses at the gene ends were 2 bases for V and 4 bases for J; bases not matched to a gene: 9. Germline V lookup: CDR1 SQVTM, CDR2 ANQGSEA. This CDR3 is built from 16 residues. The CDR3 DNA reads as TGCAGCGTTGAAAAGAGGCTAGCGGGAGGGCCATACGAGCAGTACTTC. Its protein product is CSVEKRLAGGPYEQYF.

This clone appeared a few times. V gene TRBV27 combines with J gene TRBJ2-2; TRBD1 matches at 8 bases. This CDR3 contains 14 residues. Trimming took 3 bases from V and 4 from J; bases not matched to a gene: 1. From germline, CDR1 is MNHEY and CDR2 SMNVEV (reference sequence). For the CDR3, the DNA is TGTGCCAGCAGTTTCGGGACAGGCACCGGGGAGCTGTTTTTT. Translating it yields CASSFGTGTGELFF.

The rearrangement joins TRBV11-2 to TRBJ1-5; 8 bases line up with TRBD1. The V gene's germline CDR1 is SGHAT and CDR2 FQNNGV. V dropped 5 bases and J dropped 5; count of bases not matched to a gene: 2. The length of the CDR3 is 13 residues. DNA for the CDR3: TGTGCCAGCAGCACAGGGGGGGATCAGCCCCAGCATTTT. It encodes CASSTGGDQPQHF.

The chain recombines TRBV19 with TRBJ2-3; tentatively, D is TRBD2 (5 bases). Between the trimmed V and J ends, which lost 1 base and 2 bases, there was a span of 10 bases. CDR3 size: 15 residues. Germline V gene lookup returns CDR1 LNHDA and CDR2 SQIVND (reference sequence). CDR3 residues: CASSIGGRPTDTQYF. The CDR3 nucleotides are TGTGCCAGTAGTATAGGTGGGAGACCCACAGATACGCAGTATTTT.

V and J are TRBV9 and TRBJ2-3, with D perhaps matching TRBD2 (6 bases). This CDR3 region has 16 residues. V dropped 2 bases and J dropped 2 bases, with 15 bases sitting between them. CDR1 SGDLS and CDR2 YYNGEE come from the germline V gene. The CDR3 region is CASSVGNMDYTDTQYF. In DNA, the CDR3 is TGTGCCAGCAGCGTCGGTAACATGGACTACACAGATACGCAGTATTTT.

The chain's CDR3 is CASSSLGAQPQHF. The CDR3, as DNA: TGTGCCAGTAGTTCTCTAGGGGCCCAGCCCCAGCATTTT. The chain uses TRBV19 and TRBJ1-5, with D tentatively TRBD1 (5 bases). Germline lookup yields CDR1 LNHDA and CDR2 SQIVND (reference sequence). The CDR3 is made up of 13 amino acids. V was pared by 5 bases and J by 7 bases, with 12 bases between.

The chain combines TRBV5-1 with TRBJ2-7, with 11 nucleotides matching TRBD2. In germline, CDR1 is SGHRS, CDR2 YFSETQ. The trim removed 3 bases at V and 3 bases at J, leaving 5 bases unmatched. CDR3 length: 15 amino acids. The chain's CDR3 is CASSSGLADNYEQYF. In DNA form, the CDR3 reads TGCGCCAGCAGCTCGGGACTAGCGGACAACTACGAGCAGTACTTC.